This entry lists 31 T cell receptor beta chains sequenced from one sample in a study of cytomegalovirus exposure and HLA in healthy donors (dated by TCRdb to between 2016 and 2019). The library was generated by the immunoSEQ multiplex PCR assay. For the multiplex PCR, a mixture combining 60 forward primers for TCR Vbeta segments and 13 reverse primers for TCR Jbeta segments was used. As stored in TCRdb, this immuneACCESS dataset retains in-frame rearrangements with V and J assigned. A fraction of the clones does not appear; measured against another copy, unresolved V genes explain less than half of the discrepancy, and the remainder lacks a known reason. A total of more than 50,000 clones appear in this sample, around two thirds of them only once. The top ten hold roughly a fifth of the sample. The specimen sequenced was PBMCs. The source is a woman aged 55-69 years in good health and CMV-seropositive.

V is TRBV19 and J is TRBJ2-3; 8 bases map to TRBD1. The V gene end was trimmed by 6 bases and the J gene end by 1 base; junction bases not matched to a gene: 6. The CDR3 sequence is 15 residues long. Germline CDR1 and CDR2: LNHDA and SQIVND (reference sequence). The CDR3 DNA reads TGTGCCAGTAGGGGGGGACAGGCCCGCACAGATACGCAGTATTTT. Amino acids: CASRGGQARTDTQYF.

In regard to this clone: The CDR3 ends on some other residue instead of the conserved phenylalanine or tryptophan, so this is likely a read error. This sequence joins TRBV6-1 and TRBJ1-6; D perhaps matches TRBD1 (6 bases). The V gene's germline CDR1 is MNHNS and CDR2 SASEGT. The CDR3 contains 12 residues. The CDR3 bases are TGTGCTGCGGGCAGGGGCAGCTCACCCCTCCACCTT. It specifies CAAGRGSSPLHL.

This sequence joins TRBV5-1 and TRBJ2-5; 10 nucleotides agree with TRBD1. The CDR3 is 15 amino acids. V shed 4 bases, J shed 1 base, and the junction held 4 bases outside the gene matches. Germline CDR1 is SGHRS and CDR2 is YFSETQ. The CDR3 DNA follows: TGCGCCAGCAGCCGGACAGGGGGGACCCAAGAGACCCAGTACTTC. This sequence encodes CASSRTGGTQETQYF.

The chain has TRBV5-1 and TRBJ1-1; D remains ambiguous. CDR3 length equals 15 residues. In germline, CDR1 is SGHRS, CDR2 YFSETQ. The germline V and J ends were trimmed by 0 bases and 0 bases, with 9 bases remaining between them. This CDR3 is CASSLEATVNTEAFF. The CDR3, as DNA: TGCGCCAGCAGCTTGGAGGCTACAGTGAACACTGAAGCTTTCTTT.

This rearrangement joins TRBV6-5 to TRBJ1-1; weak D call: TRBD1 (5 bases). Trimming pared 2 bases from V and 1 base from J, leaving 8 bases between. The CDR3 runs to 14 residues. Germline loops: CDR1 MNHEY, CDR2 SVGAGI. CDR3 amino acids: CASSYIDRNTEAFF. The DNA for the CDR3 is TGTGCCAGCAGTTACATCGACAGGAACACTGAAGCTTTCTTT.

CDR3 DNA: TGCGCCAGCAGTCGGGGAGTAGGACCTAATGAAAAACTGTTTTTT. As protein: CASSRGVGPNEKLFF. The V gene is TRBV5-1, the J gene TRBJ1-4; D not certain. The CDR3 is made up of 15 amino acids. Germline-derived CDR1 and CDR2 are SGHRS and YFSETQ. V was trimmed by 5 bases and J by 3 bases, leaving 14 bases between them.

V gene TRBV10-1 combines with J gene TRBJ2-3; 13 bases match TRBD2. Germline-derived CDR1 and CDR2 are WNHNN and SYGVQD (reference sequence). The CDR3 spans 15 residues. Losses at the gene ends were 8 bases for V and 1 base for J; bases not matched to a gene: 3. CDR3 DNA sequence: TGCGCCAGCGTTGGACTAGCGGGGGGCACAGATACGCAGTATTTT. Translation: CASVGLAGGTDTQYF.

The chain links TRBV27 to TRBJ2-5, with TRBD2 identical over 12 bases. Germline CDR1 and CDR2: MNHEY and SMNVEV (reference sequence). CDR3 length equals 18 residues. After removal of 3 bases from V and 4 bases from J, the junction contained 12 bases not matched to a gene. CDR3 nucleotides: TGTGCCAGCAGTTTTCAGTTCGGACTAGCGGGGAAAAGAGAGACCCAGTACTTC. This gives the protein CASSFQFGLAGKRETQYF.

The CDR3 protein is CTSRRDRGWETQYF. The CDR3 coding sequence is TGCACCAGCCGGCGGGACAGGGGGTGGGAGACCCAGTACTTC. The genes are TRBV1 and TRBJ2-5; the D call of TRBD1 is as the table states it, not checked on the DNA. TRBV1 is classified as a pseudogene. The CDR3 length is 14 residues.

CDR3: CASSQEERASNYGYTF. The DNA for the CDR3 is TGTGCCAGCAGCCAAGAGGAGCGAGCTTCTAACTATGGCTACACCTTC. V usage is TRBV4-2 and J usage is TRBJ1-2; D remains ambiguous. Germline loops: CDR1 LGHNA, CDR2 YNFKEQ. The CDR3 has 16 amino acids. The V end lost 0 bases, the J end lost 0 bases, and 11 bases lay between the germline ends.

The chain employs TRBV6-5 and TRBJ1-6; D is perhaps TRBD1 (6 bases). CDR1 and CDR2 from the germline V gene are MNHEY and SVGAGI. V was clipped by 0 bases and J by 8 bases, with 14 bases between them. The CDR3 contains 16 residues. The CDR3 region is CASSYSITGRDSPLHF. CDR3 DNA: TGTGCCAGCAGTTACTCGATTACAGGGCGAGATTCACCCCTCCACTTT.

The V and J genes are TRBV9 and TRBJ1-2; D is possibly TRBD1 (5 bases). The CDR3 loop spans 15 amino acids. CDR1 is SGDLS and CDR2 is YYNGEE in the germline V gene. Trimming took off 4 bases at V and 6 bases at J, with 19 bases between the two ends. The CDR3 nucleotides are TGTGCCAGCAGCCCAACCGTGGGGGGGATACATGGCTACACCTTC. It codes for CASSPTVGGIHGYTF.

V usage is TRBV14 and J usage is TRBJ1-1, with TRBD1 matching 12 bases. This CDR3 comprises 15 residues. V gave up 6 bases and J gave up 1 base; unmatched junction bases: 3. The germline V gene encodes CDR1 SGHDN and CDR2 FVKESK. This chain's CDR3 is CASRGTGGWNTEAFF. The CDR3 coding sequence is TGTGCCAGCAGGGGGACAGGGGGCTGGAACACTGAAGCTTTCTTT.

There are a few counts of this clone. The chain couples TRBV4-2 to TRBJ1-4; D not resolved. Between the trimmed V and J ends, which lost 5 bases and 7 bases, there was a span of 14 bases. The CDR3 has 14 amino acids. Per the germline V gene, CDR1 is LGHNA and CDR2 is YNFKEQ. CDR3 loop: CASSSVSAREKLFF. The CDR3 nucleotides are TGTGCCAGCAGCTCCGTAAGCGCTCGTGAAAAACTGTTTTTT.

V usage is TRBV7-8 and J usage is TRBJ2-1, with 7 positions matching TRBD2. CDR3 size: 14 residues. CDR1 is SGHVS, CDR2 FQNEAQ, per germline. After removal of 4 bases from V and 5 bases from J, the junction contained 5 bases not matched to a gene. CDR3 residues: CASSSRDYHNEQFF. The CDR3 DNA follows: TGTGCCAGCAGCTCCCGGGACTACCACAATGAGCAGTTCTTC.

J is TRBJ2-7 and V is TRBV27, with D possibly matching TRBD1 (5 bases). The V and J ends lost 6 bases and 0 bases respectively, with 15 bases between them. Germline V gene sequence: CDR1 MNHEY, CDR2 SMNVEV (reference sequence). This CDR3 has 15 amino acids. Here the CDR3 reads CASSTNQGSSYEQYF. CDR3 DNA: TGTGCCAGCAGCACGAACCAGGGTAGCTCCTACGAGCAGTACTTC.

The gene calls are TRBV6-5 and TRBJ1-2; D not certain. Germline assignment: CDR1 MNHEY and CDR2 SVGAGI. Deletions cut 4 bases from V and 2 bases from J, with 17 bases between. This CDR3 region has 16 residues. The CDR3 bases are TGTGCCAGCAGTTCCTCCGCGGGCCGATCCAACTATGGCTACACCTTC. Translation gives CASSSSAGRSNYGYTF.

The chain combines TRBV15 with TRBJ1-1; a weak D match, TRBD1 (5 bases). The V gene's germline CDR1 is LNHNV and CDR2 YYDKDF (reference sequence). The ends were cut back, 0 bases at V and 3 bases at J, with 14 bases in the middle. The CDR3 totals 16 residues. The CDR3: CATSREWGGRDTEAFF. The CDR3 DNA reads TGTGCCACCAGCAGAGAATGGGGGGGTCGCGACACTGAAGCTTTCTTT.

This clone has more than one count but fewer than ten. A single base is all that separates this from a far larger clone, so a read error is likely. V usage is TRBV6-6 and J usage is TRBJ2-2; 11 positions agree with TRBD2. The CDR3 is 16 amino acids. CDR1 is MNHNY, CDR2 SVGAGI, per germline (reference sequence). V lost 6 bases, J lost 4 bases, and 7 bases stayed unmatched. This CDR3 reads CASSSNSGGGTGELFF. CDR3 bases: TGTGCCAGCAGCTCGAATAGCGGGGGGGGCACCGGGGAGCTGTTTTTT.

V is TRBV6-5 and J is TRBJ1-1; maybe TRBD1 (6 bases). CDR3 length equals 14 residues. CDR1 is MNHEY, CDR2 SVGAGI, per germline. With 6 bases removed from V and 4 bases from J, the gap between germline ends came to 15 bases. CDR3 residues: CASRGTGRATEAFF. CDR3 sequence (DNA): TGTGCCAGCAGGGGCACAGGGAGGGCCACTGAAGCTTTCTTT.

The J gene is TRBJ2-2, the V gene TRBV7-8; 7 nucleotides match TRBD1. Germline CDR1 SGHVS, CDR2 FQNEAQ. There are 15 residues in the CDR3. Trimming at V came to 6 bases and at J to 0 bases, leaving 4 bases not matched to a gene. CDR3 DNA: TGTGCCAGCAGTCCGGGACAGACGAACACCGGGGAGCTGTTTTTT. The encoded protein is CASSPGQTNTGELFF. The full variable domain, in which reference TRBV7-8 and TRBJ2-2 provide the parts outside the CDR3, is GAGVSQSPRYKVAKRGQDVALRCDPISGHVSLFWYQQALGQGPEFLTYFQNEAQLDKSGLPSDRFFAERPEGSVSTLKIQRTQQEDSAVYLCASSPGQTNTGELFFGEGSRLTVL.

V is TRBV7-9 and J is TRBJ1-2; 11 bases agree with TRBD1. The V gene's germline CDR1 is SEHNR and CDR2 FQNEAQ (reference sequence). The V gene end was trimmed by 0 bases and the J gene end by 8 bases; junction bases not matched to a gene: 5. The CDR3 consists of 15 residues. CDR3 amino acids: CASSLAGTGGSGYTF. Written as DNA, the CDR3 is TGTGCCAGCAGCTTAGCCGGGACAGGGGGTTCGGGCTACACCTTC.

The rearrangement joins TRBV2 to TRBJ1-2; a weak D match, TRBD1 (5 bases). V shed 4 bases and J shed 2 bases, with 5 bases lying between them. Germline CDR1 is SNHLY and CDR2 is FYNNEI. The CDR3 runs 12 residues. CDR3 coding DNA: TGTGCCAGCAGTGCAGGGAACTATGGCTACACCTTC. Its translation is CASSAGNYGYTF.

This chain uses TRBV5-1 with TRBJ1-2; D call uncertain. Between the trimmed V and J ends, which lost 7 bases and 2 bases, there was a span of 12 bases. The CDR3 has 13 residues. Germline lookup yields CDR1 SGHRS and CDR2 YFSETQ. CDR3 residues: CASGRGGNYGYTF. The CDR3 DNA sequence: TGCGCCAGCGGTCGAGGAGGGAACTATGGCTACACCTTC.

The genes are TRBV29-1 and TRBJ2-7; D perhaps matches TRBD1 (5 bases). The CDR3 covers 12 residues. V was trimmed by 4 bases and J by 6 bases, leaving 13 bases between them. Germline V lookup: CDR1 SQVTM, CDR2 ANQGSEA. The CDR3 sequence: CSVVSVRAEQYF. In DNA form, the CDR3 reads TGCAGCGTTGTATCGGTCAGGGCCGAGCAGTACTTC.

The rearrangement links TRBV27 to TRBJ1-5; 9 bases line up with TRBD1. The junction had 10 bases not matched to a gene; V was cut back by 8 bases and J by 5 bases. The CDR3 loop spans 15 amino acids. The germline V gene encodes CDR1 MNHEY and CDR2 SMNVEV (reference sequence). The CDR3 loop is CASRGIGTGYQPQHF. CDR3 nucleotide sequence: TGTGCCAGCCGTGGCATCGGGACAGGGTATCAGCCCCAGCATTTT.

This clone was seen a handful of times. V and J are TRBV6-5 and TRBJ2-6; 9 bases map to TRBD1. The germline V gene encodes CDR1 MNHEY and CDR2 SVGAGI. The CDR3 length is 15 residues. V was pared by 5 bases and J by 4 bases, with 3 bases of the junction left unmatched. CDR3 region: CASSGQGPGANVLTF. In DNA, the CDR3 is TGTGCCAGCAGTGGACAGGGGCCCGGGGCCAACGTCCTGACTTTC.

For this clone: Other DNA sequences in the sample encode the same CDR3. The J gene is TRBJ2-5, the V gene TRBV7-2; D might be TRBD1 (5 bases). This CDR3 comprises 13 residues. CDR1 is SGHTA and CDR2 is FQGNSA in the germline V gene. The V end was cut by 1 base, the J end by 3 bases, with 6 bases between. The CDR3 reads CASSLVREETQYF. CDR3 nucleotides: TGTGCCAGCAGCTTAGTCAGGGAAGAGACCCAGTACTTC.

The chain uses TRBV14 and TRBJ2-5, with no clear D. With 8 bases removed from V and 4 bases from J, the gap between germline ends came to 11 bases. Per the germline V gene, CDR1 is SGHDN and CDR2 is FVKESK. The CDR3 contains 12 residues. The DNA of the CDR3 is TGTGCCAGCGGCCGGGCACTAGAGACCCAGTACTTC. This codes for CASGRALETQYF.

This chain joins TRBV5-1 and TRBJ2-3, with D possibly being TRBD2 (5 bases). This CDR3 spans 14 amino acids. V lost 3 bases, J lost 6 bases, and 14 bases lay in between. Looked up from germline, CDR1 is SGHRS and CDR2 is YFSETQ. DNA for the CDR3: TGCGCCAGCAGCTCCCGGGGTGTCATGGATACGCAGTATTTT. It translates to CASSSRGVMDTQYF.

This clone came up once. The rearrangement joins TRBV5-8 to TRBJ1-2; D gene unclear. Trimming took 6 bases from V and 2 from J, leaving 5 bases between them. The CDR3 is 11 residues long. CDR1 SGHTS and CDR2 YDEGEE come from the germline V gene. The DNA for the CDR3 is TGTGCCAGCACCCTAAACTATGGCTACACCTTC. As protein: CASTLNYGYTF.